The 25 T cell receptor beta chains below were found in one sample sequenced in a study of OX40 agonist ivuxolimab in advanced cancers. Profiled with immunoSEQ multiplex PCR; TCRdb holds only in-frame clones, not every one. The sample yields about 64,000 clones, 88% seen once. This material consisted of CD4+ or CD8+ T cells sorted from blood, taken in a trial of the OX40 agonist ivuxolimab. The receptors come from an adult with an advanced solid tumor such as melanoma, head and neck, liver or kidney cancer.

The table lists this clone with a few counts. This chain uses TRBV2 with TRBJ2-2; weak D call: TRBD2 (5 bases). From germline, CDR1 is SNHLY and CDR2 FYNNEI. The CDR3 is 14 amino acids. The V end lost 6 bases, the J end lost 2 bases, and 10 bases lay between the germline ends. The CDR3 loop is CASRGDYNTGELFF. In DNA form, the CDR3 reads TGTGCCAGCAGAGGAGACTATAACACCGGGGAGCTGTTTTTT. Complete variable domain (other parts from reference TRBV2 and TRBJ2-2): EPEVTQTPSHQVTQMGQEVILRCVPISNHLYFYWYRQILGQKVEFLVSFYNNEISEKSEIFDDQFSVERPDGSNFTLKIRSTKLEDSAMYFCASRGDYNTGELFFGEGSRLTVL.

The chain joins TRBV18 to TRBJ1-5; 7 nucleotides match TRBD1. J lost 1 base, V lost 4 bases, and 1 base had no gene match. This CDR3 has 14 residues. From germline, CDR1 is KGHSH and CDR2 LQKENI. The CDR3 coding sequence is TGTGCCAGCTCACTGGGACAGAGCAATCAGCCCCAGCATTTT. The encoded protein is CASSLGQSNQPQHF.

V is TRBV7-9 and J is TRBJ1-6; D unclear. V was clipped by 7 bases and J by 7 bases, with 8 bases between them. Germline assignment: CDR1 SEHNR and CDR2 FQNEAQ (reference sequence). CDR3 length equals 12 residues. The CDR3 nucleotides read TGTGCCAGCACGTCCGGCAATTCACCCCTCCACTTT. This sequence encodes CASTSGNSPLHF.

The CDR3 nucleotides read TGTGCCAGCAGACCCGACAGGGACAATCAGCCCCAGCATTTT. It specifies CASRPDRDNQPQHF. The chain uses TRBV6-5 and TRBJ1-5; 7 bases line up with TRBD1. The germline gives CDR1 MNHEY, CDR2 SVGAGI. J gave up 3 bases and V 6 bases, and 5 bases lay outside the gene matches. This CDR3 is 14 amino acids long.

The CDR3 nucleotides are TGTGCCAGCAGTTCCTCCCGGATAGCGGGAGTTTTCGACGAGCAGTACTTC. Translation: CASSSSRIAGVFDEQYF. The chain carries TRBV28 and TRBJ2-7, with 9 positions matching TRBD2. V dropped 4 bases and J dropped 5; count of bases not matched to a gene: 15. This CDR3 comprises 17 residues. CDR1 MDHEN and CDR2 SYDVKM come from the germline V gene.

This chain connects TRBV6-5 to TRBJ2-1; D gene unclear. The V gene's germline CDR1 is MNHEY and CDR2 SVGAGI. The V end lost 1 base, the J end lost 0 bases, and 4 bases lay between the germline ends. The CDR3 runs to 14 residues. CDR3 residues: CASSYYSSYNEQFF. CDR3 DNA: TGTGCCAGCAGTTACTATTCCTCCTACAATGAGCAGTTCTTC.

As regards this clone: It is likely a read error, because the conserved phenylalanine at the end of the CDR3 is missing. Because the CDR3's place on the DNA is in doubt, the DNA is left out and the CDR3 is given as listed by TCRdb. The V call is TRBV4-3, the J call TRBJ2-7. Germline CDR1 reads LGHNA; CDR2 reads YSLEER. From its first to its last residue, the CDR3 has 10 amino acids. The CDR3: CASSQDSARN.

This clone was detected once. The chain recombines TRBV28 with TRBJ1-5, with 7 positions matching TRBD1. The trim removed 2 bases at V and 7 bases at J, leaving 11 bases unmatched. There are 16 residues in the CDR3. CDR1 is MDHEN, CDR2 SYDVKM, per germline. The CDR3 bases are TGTGCCAGCAGTTTAGGTATAGACAGGGTGGCCCAGCCCCAGCATTTT. This codes for CASSLGIDRVAQPQHF. Supplemented by reference TRBV28 and TRBJ1-5, the full variable domain reads DVKVTQSSRYLVKRTGEKVFLECVQDMDHENMFWYRQDPGLGLRLIYFSYDVKMKEKGDIPEGYSVSREKKERFSLILESASTNQTSMYLCASSLGIDRVAQPQHFGDGTRLSIL.

CDR3: CASSLGQGSYGYTF. The CDR3, as DNA: TGTGCCAGCAGCTTAGGGCAGGGGAGCTATGGCTACACCTTC. This rearrangement joins TRBV7-9 to TRBJ1-2; tentative D call: TRBD1 (6 bases). V lost 1 base and J 4 bases, leaving 10 bases between the germline ends. This CDR3 spans 14 amino acids. Looked up from germline, CDR1 is SEHNR and CDR2 is FQNEAQ (reference sequence).

CDR3 DNA sequence: TGTGCCAGCAGTTTACAGGCGAACACTGAAGCTTTCTTT. Its protein is CASSLQANTEAFF. The chain uses TRBV28 and TRBJ1-1; D not resolved. In germline, CDR1 is MDHEN, CDR2 SYDVKM. V lost 2 bases to trimming and J lost 1 base, with 5 bases between them. This CDR3 spans 13 amino acids.

V gene TRBV30 combines with J gene TRBJ2-2; the D gene is possibly TRBD2 (6 bases). Trimming took 4 bases from V and 3 from J, leaving 12 bases between them. There are 14 residues in the CDR3. The V gene's germline CDR1 is GTSNPN and CDR2 SVGIG (reference sequence). CDR3 sequence: CAWTEKRDTGELFF. CDR3 sequence (DNA): TGTGCCTGGACCGAGAAGCGGGACACCGGGGAGCTGTTTTTT.

To note about this clone: The junction differs from germline at one of its ends, possibly a read error. The chain uses TRBV7-2 and TRBJ2-1; D unclear. The V gene's germline CDR1 is SGHTA and CDR2 FQGNSA. This CDR3 has 11 residues. CDR3 residues: CASSSYTEQFF. Here the CDR3 DNA reads TGTGCCAGCAGCTCCTACACTGAGCAGTTCTTC.

The V and J genes are TRBV29-1 and TRBJ2-3; D might be TRBD1 (6 bases). CDR3 length equals 13 residues. Germline CDR1 is SQVTM and CDR2 is ANQGSEA. V lost 4 bases and J lost 2, with 10 bases in between. DNA of the CDR3: TGCAGCGTTGGGACAGCTTACACAGATACGCAGTATTTT. It translates to CSVGTAYTDTQYF.

The J gene is TRBJ2-3, the V gene TRBV13; D is uncertain. The V end lost 5 bases, the J end lost 6 bases, and 12 bases lay between the germline ends. Germline CDR1 reads PRHDT; CDR2 reads FYEKMQ (reference sequence). CDR3 length: 13 residues. The DNA for the CDR3 is TGTGCCAGCAGCCCTACGACTCTGGATACGCAGTATTTT. This gives the protein CASSPTTLDTQYF.

The V call is TRBV5-1, the J call TRBJ2-1; tentative D call: TRBD1 (5 bases). This CDR3 contains 13 residues. Trimming took 1 base from V and 8 from J, leaving 10 bases between them. Germline assignment: CDR1 SGHRS and CDR2 YFSETQ. The CDR3 DNA reads TGCGCCAGCAGCTTGCGGCCAGGGTATGAGCAGTTCTTC. Its protein product is CASSLRPGYEQFF.

The chain recombines TRBV19 with TRBJ1-1; TRBD1 is a possible D gene (6 bases). CDR1 LNHDA and CDR2 SQIVND come from the germline V gene (reference sequence). V shed 7 bases and J shed 1 base, with 16 bases lying between them. The length of the CDR3 is 15 residues. The CDR3 here is CASKGIRTENTEAFF. In DNA, the CDR3 is TGTGCCAGTAAAGGGATAAGGACAGAGAACACTGAAGCTTTCTTT.

The chain employs TRBV5-1 and TRBJ2-2; no clear D gene. Germline loops: CDR1 SGHRS, CDR2 YFSETQ. The CDR3 extends over 14 amino acids. V was shortened by 5 bases and J by 4 bases, with 12 bases between the two germline ends. CDR3 loop: CASSKGPGTGELFF. CDR3 sequence (DNA): TGCGCCAGCAGTAAGGGCCCGGGCACCGGGGAGCTGTTTTTT.

The chain employs TRBV15 and TRBJ2-7, with 9 bases fitting TRBD1. Germline assignment: CDR1 LNHNV and CDR2 YYDKDF (reference sequence). V was pared by 3 bases and J by 3 bases, with 9 bases of the junction left unmatched. The CDR3 loop spans 16 amino acids. The CDR3 spells CATSSITGDRDYEQYF. In DNA form, the CDR3 reads TGTGCCACCAGCAGTATTACAGGGGACAGGGACTACGAGCAGTACTTC.

The chain employs TRBV4-2 and TRBJ2-2; a possible D gene is TRBD2 (5 bases). CDR3 length equals 18 residues. Germline CDR1 and CDR2: LGHNA and YNFKEQ. V was shortened by 1 base and J by 4 bases, with 19 bases between the two germline ends. CDR3 DNA: TGTGCCAGCAGCCAAGGCGGGCTGGGAGAATTGGCCACCGGGGAGCTGTTTTTT. Its protein is CASSQGGLGELATGELFF.

The rearrangement links TRBV29-1 to TRBJ1-6; the D is unclear. The CDR3 has 11 residues. Per the germline V gene, CDR1 is SQVTM and CDR2 is ANQGSEA. With 4 bases removed from V and 8 bases from J, the gap between germline ends came to 6 bases. As DNA, the CDR3 is TGCAGCGTTGGAGAGGATTCACCCCTCCACTTT. It specifies CSVGEDSPLHF.

The rearrangement links TRBV6-1 to TRBJ1-3; D gene ambiguous. The CDR3 has 10 residues. V lost 5 bases, J lost 6 bases, and 2 bases lay in between. Germline V gene sequence: CDR1 MNHNS, CDR2 SASEGT. CDR3 in amino acids: CASSLNTIYF. CDR3 in DNA: TGTGCCAGCAGTCTAAACACCATATATTTT.

The chain joins TRBV30 to TRBJ2-1; the D is unclear. V lost 3 bases to trimming and J lost 0 bases, with 9 bases between them. This CDR3 comprises 14 residues. Germline V gene data show CDR1 as GTSNPN and CDR2 as SVGIG (reference sequence). In DNA form, the CDR3 reads TGTGCCTGGAGACGGATCAGCTCCTACAATGAGCAGTTCTTC. Protein: CAWRRISSYNEQFF.

The V call is TRBV5-6, the J call TRBJ1-4, with 9 bases lining up with TRBD1. Trimming at V came to 3 bases and at J to 3 bases, leaving 6 bases not matched to a gene. This CDR3 is 16 amino acids long. CDR1 is SGHDT and CDR2 is YYEEEE in the germline V gene. The CDR3: CASSSIRQGANEKLFF. For the CDR3, the DNA is TGTGCCAGCAGCTCGATACGACAGGGGGCTAATGAAAAACTGTTTTTT.

This chain links TRBV28 with TRBJ2-4, with TRBD2 matching 10 bases. This CDR3 spans 15 amino acids. Per germline, CDR1 MDHEN and CDR2 SYDVKM. After removal of 6 bases from V and 5 bases from J, the junction contained 7 bases not matched to a gene. In DNA form, the CDR3 reads TGTGCCAGCAGCCTGACTAGCGGGTACCAAAACATTCAGTACTTC. Protein: CASSLTSGYQNIQYF.

The gene calls are TRBV5-1 and TRBJ2-5; D is perhaps TRBD1 (6 bases). The CDR3 is made up of 15 amino acids. Germline V gene data show CDR1 as SGHRS and CDR2 as YFSETQ. Trimming removed 4 bases from V and 2 bases from J, with 15 bases in between. The CDR3 DNA sequence: TGCGCCAGCAGCGAAGGGAGACAGGCACAAGAGACCCAGTACTTC. Amino acids: CASSEGRQAQETQYF.